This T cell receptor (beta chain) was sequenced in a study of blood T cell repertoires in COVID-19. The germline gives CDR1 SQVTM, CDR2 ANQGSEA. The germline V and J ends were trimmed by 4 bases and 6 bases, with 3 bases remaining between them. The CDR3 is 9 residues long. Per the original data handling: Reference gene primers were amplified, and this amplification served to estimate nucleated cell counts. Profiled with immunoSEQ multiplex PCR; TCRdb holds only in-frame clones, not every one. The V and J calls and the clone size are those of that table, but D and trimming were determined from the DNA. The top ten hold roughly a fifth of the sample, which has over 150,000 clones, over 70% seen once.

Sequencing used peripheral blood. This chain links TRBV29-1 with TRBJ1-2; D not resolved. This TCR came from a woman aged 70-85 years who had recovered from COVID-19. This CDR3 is CSVADGYTF. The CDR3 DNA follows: TGCAGCGTTGCGGATGGCTACACCTTC.